By its share, the clone carrying this TCR beta chain is medium-sized. No patient had received any treatment before thyroid surgery. Via MiXCR, TCRdb re-called the PCR reads. The sample has 32,000 or so clones; 18% are singletons. These data originate in a study of metastatic and nonmetastatic thyroid tumors. Germline V gives CDR1 MNHEY, CDR2 SVGAGI. Trimming removed 2 bases at V and 4 bases at J, with 6 bases between. This CDR3 has 13 amino acids. The chain employs TRBV6-5 and TRBJ2-1; no reliable D call. The sequencing sample was made of blood. The TCR was taken from a male donor with papillary thyroid cancer or a benign thyroid nodule (not recorded which). Some clones in this sample may be carry-over from other donors' samples. The chain's CDR3 is CASSYGIYNEQFF. CDR3 in DNA: TGTGCCAGCAGTTACGGGATTTACAATGAGCAGTTCTTC.